This entry describes one TCR beta chain. What it recognizes is unknown. Whereas donors were nominally healthy upon sampling, unrecorded immune exposures were probable. The data stem from a study of cytomegalovirus exposure and HLA in healthy donors. Notes on the study in general: For most TCR beta V segments, an earlier analysis put the productive rate at about 90% or about 30% of the time.

PCR primers comprised 60 Vbeta and 13 Jbeta primers. The method was immunoSEQ multiplex PCR; TCRdb's version includes in-frame clones alone and lacks a portion of them. The repertoire has almost 95,000 clones, about two thirds of them found once; the top ten carry roughly 2.7%. Germline V gene sequence: CDR1 SGHVS, CDR2 FQNEAQ. CDR3 length: 16 residues. V gave up 5 bases and J gave up 4 bases, with 17 bases separating them. The receptor was isolated from a man between 45 and 60 years old in good health and CMV-seronegative. The gene calls are TRBV7-8 and TRBJ1-4; TRBD1 is a possible D gene (6 bases). Specimen: PBMCs. CDR3 DNA sequence: TGTGCCAGCAGCAATATCGTGGGGGCCTATAATGAAAAACTGTTTTTT. Encoded protein: CASSNIVGAYNEKLFF.